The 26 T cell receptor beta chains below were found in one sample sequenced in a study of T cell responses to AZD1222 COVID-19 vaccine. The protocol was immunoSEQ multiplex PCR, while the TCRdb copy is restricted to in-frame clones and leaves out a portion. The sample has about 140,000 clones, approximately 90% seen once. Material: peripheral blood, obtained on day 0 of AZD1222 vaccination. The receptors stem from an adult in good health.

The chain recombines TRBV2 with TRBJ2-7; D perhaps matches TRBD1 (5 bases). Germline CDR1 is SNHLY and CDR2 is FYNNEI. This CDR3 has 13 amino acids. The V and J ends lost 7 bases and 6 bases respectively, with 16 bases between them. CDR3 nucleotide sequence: TGTGCCAGCAATAGTTTAGGGGTGGGCGAGCAGTACTTC. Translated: CASNSLGVGEQYF.

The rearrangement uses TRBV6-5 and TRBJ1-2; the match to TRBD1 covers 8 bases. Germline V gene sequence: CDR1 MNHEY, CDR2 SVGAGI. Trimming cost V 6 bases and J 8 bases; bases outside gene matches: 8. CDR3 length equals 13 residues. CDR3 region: CASRSPGGEGYTF. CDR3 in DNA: TGTGCCAGCAGGTCTCCAGGGGGCGAGGGCTACACCTTC.

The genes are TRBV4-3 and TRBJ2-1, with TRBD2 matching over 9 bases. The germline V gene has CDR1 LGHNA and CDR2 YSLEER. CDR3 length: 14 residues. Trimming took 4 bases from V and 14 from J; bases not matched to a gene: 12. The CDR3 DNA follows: TGCGCCAGCAGCCCCGCGAGGGGAGCGGGGGGAGAGTTCTTC. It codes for CASSPARGAGGEFF.

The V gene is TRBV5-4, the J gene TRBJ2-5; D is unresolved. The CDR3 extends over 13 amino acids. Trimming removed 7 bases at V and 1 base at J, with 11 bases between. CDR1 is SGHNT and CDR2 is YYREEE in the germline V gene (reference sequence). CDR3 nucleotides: TGTGCCAGCCGTGGTGCTAGCCAAGAGACCCAGTACTTC. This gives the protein CASRGASQETQYF.

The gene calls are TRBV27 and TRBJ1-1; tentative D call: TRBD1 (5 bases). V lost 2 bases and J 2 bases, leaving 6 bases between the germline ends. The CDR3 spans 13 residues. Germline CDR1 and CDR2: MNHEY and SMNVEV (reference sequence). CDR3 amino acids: CASSLQGNTEAFF. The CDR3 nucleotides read TGTGCCAGCAGTTTACAGGGAAACACTGAAGCTTTCTTT.

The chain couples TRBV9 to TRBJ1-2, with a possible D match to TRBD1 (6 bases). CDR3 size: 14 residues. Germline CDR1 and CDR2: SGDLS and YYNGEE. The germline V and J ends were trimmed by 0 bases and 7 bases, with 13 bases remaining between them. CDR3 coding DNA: TGTGCCAGCAGCGTAGGAGGGACATCGGGTGGCTACACCTTC. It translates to CASSVGGTSGGYTF.

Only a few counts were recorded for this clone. The CDR3 DNA reads TGTGCCAGCAGCCCGGACTTGGTGGGCTACACCTTC. As protein: CASSPDLVGYTF. This chain connects TRBV7-2 to TRBJ1-2, with D unresolved. There are 12 residues in the CDR3. The germline gives CDR1 SGHTA, CDR2 FQGNSA. Trimming took off 5 bases at V and 8 bases at J, with 12 bases between the two ends.

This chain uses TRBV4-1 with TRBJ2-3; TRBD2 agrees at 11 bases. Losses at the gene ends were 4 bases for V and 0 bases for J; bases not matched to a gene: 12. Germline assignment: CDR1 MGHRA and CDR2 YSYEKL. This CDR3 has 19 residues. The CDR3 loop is CASSRGTSGLTESTDTQYF. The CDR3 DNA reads TGCGCCAGCAGCCGGGGGACTAGCGGATTAACCGAAAGCACAGATACGCAGTATTTT.

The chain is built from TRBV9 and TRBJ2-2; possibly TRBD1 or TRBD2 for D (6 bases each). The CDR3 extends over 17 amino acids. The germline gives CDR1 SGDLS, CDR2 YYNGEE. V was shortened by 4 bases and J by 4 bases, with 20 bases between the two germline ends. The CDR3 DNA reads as TGTGCCAGCAGCCGGAGGGGAGCCCAGACAGGCACCGGGGAGCTGTTTTTT. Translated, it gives CASSRRGAQTGTGELFF.

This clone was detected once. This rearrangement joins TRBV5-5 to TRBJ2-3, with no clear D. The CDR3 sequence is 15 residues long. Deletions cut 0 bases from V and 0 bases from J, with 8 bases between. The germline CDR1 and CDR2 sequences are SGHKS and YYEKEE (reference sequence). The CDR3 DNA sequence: TGTGCCAGCAGCTTGGTGGCGGCTAGCACAGATACGCAGTATTTT. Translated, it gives CASSLVAASTDTQYF.

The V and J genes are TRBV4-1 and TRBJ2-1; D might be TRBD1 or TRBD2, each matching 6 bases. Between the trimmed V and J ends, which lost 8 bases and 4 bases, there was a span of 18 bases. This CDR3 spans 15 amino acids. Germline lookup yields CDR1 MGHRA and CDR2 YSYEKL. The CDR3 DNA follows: TGCGCCAGCCGTGGGGGGCCCCATCAGTACAATGAGCAGTTCTTC. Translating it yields CASRGGPHQYNEQFF.

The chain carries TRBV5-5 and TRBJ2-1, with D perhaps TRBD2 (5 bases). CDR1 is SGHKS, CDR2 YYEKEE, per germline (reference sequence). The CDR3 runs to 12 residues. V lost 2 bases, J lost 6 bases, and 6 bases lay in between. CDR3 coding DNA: TGTGCCAGCAGCTTACTAGGCAATGAGCAGTTCTTC. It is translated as CASSLLGNEQFF.

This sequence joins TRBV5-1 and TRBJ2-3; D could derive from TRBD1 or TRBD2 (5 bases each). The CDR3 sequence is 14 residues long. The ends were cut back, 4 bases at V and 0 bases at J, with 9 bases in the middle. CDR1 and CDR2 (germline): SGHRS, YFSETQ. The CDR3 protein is CASSIRDSTDTQYF. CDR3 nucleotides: TGCGCCAGCAGCATAAGGGACAGCACAGATACGCAGTATTTT.

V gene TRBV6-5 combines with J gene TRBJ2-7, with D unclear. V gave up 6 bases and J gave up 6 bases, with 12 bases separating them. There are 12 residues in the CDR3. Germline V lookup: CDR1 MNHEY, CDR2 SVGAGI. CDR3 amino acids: CASSPSRAEQYF. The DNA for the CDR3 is TGTGCCAGCAGCCCCAGTCGGGCCGAGCAGTACTTC.

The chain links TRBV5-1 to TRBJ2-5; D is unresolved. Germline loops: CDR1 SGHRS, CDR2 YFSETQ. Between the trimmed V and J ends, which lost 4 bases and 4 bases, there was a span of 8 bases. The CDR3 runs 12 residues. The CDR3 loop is CASSRTGETQYF. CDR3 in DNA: TGCGCCAGCAGCCGCACGGGAGAGACCCAGTACTTC.

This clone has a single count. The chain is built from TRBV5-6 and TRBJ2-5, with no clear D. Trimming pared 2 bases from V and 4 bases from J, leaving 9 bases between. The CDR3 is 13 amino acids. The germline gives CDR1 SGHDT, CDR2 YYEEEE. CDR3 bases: TGTGCCAGCAGCTTCGACGTTCGAGAGACCCAGTACTTC. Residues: CASSFDVRETQYF.

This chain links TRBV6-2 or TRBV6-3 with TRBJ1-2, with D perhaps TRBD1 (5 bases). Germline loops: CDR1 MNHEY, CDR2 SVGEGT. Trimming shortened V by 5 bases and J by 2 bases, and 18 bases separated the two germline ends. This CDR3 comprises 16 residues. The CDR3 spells CASSDPQGSKNYGYTF. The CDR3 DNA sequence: TGTGCCAGCAGTGACCCCCAGGGCTCTAAAAACTATGGCTACACCTTC.

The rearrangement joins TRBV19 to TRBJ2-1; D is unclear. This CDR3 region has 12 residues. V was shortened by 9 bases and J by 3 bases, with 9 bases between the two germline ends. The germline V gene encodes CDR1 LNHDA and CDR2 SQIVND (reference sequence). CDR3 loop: CASRNHYNEQFF. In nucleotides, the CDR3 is TGTGCCAGCCGGAACCACTACAATGAGCAGTTCTTC.

The CDR3 loop is CASSGAGTDTQYF. As DNA, the CDR3 is TGTGCCAGCAGTGGGGCAGGCACAGATACGCAGTATTTT. The V and J genes are TRBV2 and TRBJ2-3; D uncertain. Germline CDR1 is SNHLY and CDR2 is FYNNEI. Trimming left V 4 bases short and J 1 base short, with 6 bases between. This CDR3 spans 13 amino acids. The full variable domain, completed using reference TRBV2 and TRBJ2-3, is EPEVTQTPSHQVTQMGQEVILRCVPISNHLYFYWYRQILGQKVEFLVSFYNNEISEKSEIFDDQFSVERPDGSNFTLKIRSTKLEDSAMYFCASSGAGTDTQYFGPGTRLTVL.

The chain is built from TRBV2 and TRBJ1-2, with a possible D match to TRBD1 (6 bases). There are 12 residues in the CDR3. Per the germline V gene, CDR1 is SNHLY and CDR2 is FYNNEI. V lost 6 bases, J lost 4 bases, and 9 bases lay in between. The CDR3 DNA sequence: TGTGCCAGCAGCTACAGGGTCTATGGCTACACCTTC. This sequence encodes CASSYRVYGYTF.

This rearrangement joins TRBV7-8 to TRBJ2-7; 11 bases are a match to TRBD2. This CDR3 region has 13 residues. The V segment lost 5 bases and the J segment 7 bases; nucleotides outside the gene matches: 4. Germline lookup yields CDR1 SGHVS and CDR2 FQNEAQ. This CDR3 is CASSQGLAVEQYF. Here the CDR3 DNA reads TGTGCCAGCAGCCAGGGACTAGCGGTAGAGCAGTACTTC.

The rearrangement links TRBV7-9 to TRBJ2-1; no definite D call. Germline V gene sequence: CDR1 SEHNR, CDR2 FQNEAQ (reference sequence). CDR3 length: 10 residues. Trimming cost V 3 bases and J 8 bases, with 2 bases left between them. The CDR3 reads CASSLDEQFF. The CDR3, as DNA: TGTGCCAGCAGCTTGGATGAGCAGTTCTTC.

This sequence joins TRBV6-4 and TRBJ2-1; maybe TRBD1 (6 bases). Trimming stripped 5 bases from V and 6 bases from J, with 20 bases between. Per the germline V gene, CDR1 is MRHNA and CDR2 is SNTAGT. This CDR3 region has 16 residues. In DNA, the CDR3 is TGTGCCAGCAGTAACCAACCGACACAGGGTGGCAATGAGCAGTTCTTC. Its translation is CASSNQPTQGGNEQFF.

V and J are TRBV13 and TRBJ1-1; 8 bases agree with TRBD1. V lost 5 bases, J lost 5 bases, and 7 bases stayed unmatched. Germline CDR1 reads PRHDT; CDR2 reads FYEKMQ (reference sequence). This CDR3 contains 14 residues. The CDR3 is CASSLRTGWTEAFF. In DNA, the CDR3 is TGTGCCAGCAGCCTCCGGACAGGGTGGACTGAAGCTTTCTTT.

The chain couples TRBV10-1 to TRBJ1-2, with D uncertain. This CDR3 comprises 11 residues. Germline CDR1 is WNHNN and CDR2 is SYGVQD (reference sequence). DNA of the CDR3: TGCGCGGGTGAGGAAATTCGTGGCTACACCTTC. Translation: CAGEEIRGYTF.

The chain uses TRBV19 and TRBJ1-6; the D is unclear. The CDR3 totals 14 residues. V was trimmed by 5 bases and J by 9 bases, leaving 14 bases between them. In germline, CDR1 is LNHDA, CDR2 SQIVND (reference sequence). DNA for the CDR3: TGTGCCAGTAGTTCCGGTATTAATAGTTCACCCCTCCACTTT. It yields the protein CASSSGINSSPLHF.